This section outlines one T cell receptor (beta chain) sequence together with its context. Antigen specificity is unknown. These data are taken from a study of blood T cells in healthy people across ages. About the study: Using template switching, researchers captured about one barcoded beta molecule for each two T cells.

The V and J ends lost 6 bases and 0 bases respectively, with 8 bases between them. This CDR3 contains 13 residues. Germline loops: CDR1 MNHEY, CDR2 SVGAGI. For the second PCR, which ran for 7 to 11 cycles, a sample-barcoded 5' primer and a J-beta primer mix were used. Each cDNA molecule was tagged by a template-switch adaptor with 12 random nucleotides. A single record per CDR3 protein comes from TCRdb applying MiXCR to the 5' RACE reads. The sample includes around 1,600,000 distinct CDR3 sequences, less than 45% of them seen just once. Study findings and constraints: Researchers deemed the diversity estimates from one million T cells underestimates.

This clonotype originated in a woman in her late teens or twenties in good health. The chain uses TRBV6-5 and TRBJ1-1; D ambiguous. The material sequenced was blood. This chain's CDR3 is CASRGDLNTEAFF. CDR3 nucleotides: TGTGCCAGCAGGGGAGACTTGAACACTGAAGCTTTCTTT.